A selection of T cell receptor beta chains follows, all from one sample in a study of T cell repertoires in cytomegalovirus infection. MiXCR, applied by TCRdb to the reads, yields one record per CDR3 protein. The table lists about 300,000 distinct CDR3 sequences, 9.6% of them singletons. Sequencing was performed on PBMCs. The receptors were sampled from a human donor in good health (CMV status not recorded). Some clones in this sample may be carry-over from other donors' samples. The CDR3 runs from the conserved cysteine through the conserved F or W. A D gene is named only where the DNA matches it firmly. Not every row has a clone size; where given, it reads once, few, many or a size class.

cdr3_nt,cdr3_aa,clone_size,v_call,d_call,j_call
TGTGCCACCGCACCGGGGTTCTACGAGCAGTACTTC,CATAPGFYEQYF,few,TRBV6-2/TRBV6-3,.,TRBJ2-7
TGTGCCAGCAGCTACAGGGGGCACCAAGAGACCCAGTACTTC,CASSYRGHQETQYF,many,TRBV13,TRBD1,TRBJ2-5
TGTGCCAGCAGCCGTCGGGCCGATACGCAGTATTTT,CASSRRADTQYF,few,TRBV6-2/TRBV6-3,.,TRBJ2-3
TGCAGTGCTAGGGGGACAGGGGCGTCTGGGGCCAACGTCCTGACTTTC,CSARGTGASGANVLTF,many,TRBV20-1,TRBD1,TRBJ2-6
TGCAGCGTTGAAGTTGGAGGGATAGCCAAAAACATTCAGTACTTC,CSVEVGGIAKNIQYF,few,TRBV29-1,.,TRBJ2-4
TGTGCCAGTAGTGACTCCAGGGTTCAGCCCCAGCATTTT,CASSDSRVQPQHF,many,TRBV19,.,TRBJ1-5
TGTGCCAGCGGTGCGGAGGGGGGAACTGGAAACACCATATATTTT,CASGAEGGTGNTIYF,.,TRBV28,.,TRBJ1-3
TGTGCCAGTAGTTCGGGACCTAATGAAAAACTGTTTTTT,CASSSGPNEKLFF,many,TRBV19,.,TRBJ1-4
TGTGCCAGCAGCTTAGGCGCTGGGGGGGGTGGCACAGATACGCAGTATTTT,CASSLGAGGGGTDTQYF,many,TRBV11-3,TRBD2,TRBJ2-3
TGTGCCAGCAGTGATAGCGGGGGGGCTCGGGGTACGCAGTATTTT,CASSDSGGARGTQYF,many,TRBV28,TRBD2,TRBJ2-3
TGTGCCAGCAGCCCGTTGGGGAAAAGGGAGACCCAGTACTTC,CASSPLGKRETQYF,many,TRBV7-8,.,TRBJ2-5
TGTGCCAGCAGGACAAACTCCTACAATGAGCAGTTCTTC,CASRTNSYNEQFF,many,TRBV6-1,.,TRBJ2-1
TGTGCCAGCAGCTTCAGGGTTGCGGACACCGGGGAGCTGTTTTTT,CASSFRVADTGELFF,many,TRBV7-9,.,TRBJ2-2
TGTGCCTCGACGGGGGCAGATACGCAGTATTTT,CASTGADTQYF,.,TRBV2,.,TRBJ2-3
TGTGCCAGCAGCCAGGGCTGGAGTGAGCAGTTCTTC,CASSQGWSEQFF,.,TRBV9,.,TRBJ2-1
TGTGCCAGTAGTACTTCCAGGGCTTACGTGCGGCATGAGCAGTTCTTC,CASSTSRAYVRHEQFF,many,TRBV19,.,TRBJ2-1
TGTGCCACCAGCAGAGTCCCCGGTAACATGAAATCGGCCGGGGAGCTGTTTTTT,CATSRVPGNMKSAGELFF,.,TRBV15,.,TRBJ2-2
TGCAGTGCTAGAGATCTGCCCCAGGGGCGGGTAGAGACCCAGTACTTC,CSARDLPQGRVETQYF,many,TRBV20-1,.,TRBJ2-5
TGTGCCAGCAGCCACTTACTAGCGGGGCAATCCTACGAGCAGTACTTC,CASSHLLAGQSYEQYF,many,TRBV14,TRBD2,TRBJ2-7
TGCAGCGTCCTCAGTATAGGGGATGAAAAACTGTTTTTT,CSVLSIGDEKLFF,many,TRBV29-1,.,TRBJ1-4
TGTGCCAGCAGCACGGATATAGTTAAGGATACGCAGTATTTT,CASSTDIVKDTQYF,many,TRBV7-8,.,TRBJ2-3
TGCGCCAGCAGCTTGGATGCAGAGGGGACTGAAGCTTTCTTT,CASSLDAEGTEAFF,.,TRBV5-1,.,TRBJ1-1
TGTGCCAGCAGTGAAGCCGGGATCACGGATGAGCAGTTCTTC,CASSEAGITDEQFF,many,TRBV2,.,TRBJ2-1
TGTGCTAGTGGTTTGATGAGCGGTGAGCAGTTCTTC,CASGLMSGEQFF,.,TRBV12-5,.,TRBJ2-1
TGTGCCAGCAGTTACTCCCCTCCCTACGAGCAGTACTTC,CASSYSPPYEQYF,many,TRBV6-2/TRBV6-3,.,TRBJ2-7
TGTGCCACAAAACTACAGGGAGGTGAAGATACGCAGTATTTT,CATKLQGGEDTQYF,many,TRBV19,.,TRBJ2-3
TGTGCCGGCAACAGGGGCAACACTGAAGCTTTCTTT,CAGNRGNTEAFF,.,TRBV2,TRBD1,TRBJ1-1
TGTGCCAGCAGGGGGCCCAACACCGGGGAGCTGTTTTTT,CASRGPNTGELFF,many,TRBV6-2/TRBV6-3,.,TRBJ2-2
TGTGCCAGCAGCCCGGTCGACAGTCTAGCCAAAAACATTCAGTACTTC,CASSPVDSLAKNIQYF,few,TRBV7-9,.,TRBJ2-4
TGTGCCAGCAGCCTGAACAGGGCGGAGTACGAGCAGTACTTC,CASSLNRAEYEQYF,many,TRBV7-2,.,TRBJ2-7
TGTGCCAGCACCATGGAGGGGACAGGGCGGGGTGGCTACACCTTC,CASTMEGTGRGGYTF,many,TRBV5-4,TRBD1,TRBJ1-2
TGTGCCAGCAGTTCCTCGAGAGCGGGGTGGGGCCTCGGGCAGTTCTTC,CASSSSRAGWGLGQFF,many,TRBV28,TRBD2,TRBJ2-1
TGCAGTGCTGGCAGGGAGATGAACACTGAAGCTTTCTTT,CSAGREMNTEAFF,.,TRBV20-1,.,TRBJ1-1
TGTGCCAGCAGCTTCAACAGGAGGAACACCGGGGAGCTGTTTTTT,CASSFNRRNTGELFF,many,TRBV5-4,.,TRBJ2-2
TGTGCCAGCAGCCTAGCGGGGGGTCCGAGCACAGATACGCAGTATTTT,CASSLAGGPSTDTQYF,many,TRBV27,TRBD2,TRBJ2-3
TGTGCCAGCAGTCCATCGGGGACAGGGGTCGAAAAACTGTTTTTT,CASSPSGTGVEKLFF,few,TRBV28,TRBD1,TRBJ1-4
TGCAGTGCTAGAGATGCTAGCGGGGGGAGGGCAGATACGCAGTATTTT,CSARDASGGRADTQYF,few,TRBV20-1,TRBD2,TRBJ2-3
TGTGCCAGCAGCCTCCCCCCCCCGTTGGGAGAGACCCAGTACTTC,CASSLPPPLGETQYF,.,TRBV5-4,.,TRBJ2-5
TGCAGCGTTGTACGGCAGCTAACAGATACGCAGTATTTT,CSVVRQLTDTQYF,few,TRBV29-1,.,TRBJ2-3
TGTGCCAGCAGCTTCCGCCGGGGCGCCCAAGAGACCCAGTACTTC,CASSFRRGAQETQYF,many,TRBV7-9,.,TRBJ2-5
TGTGCCAGCAGCCCAGGGCCGGAAAACATTCAGTACTTC,CASSPGPENIQYF,many,TRBV7-6,.,TRBJ2-4
TGCGCCACCGGGACAGCGAGTGGCTATGGCTACACCTTC,CATGTASGYGYTF,many,TRBV10-2,TRBD1,TRBJ1-2
TGCAGTGCCCCCCGGACGCCAGGTCCCTACAATGAGCAGTTCTTC,CSAPRTPGPYNEQFF,many,TRBV20-1,.,TRBJ2-1
TGTGCCAGCAGTGGACAGGGACCCTATAATTCACCCCTCCACTTT,CASSGQGPYNSPLHF,many,TRBV28,TRBD1,TRBJ1-6
TGTGCCAGCAGTTTAGAGCGGCCCGGGGAGCTGTTTTTT,CASSLERPGELFF,many,TRBV28,.,TRBJ2-2
TGCAGTGCAAAGGGGGGGGGTCAGCCCCAGCATTTT,CSAKGGGQPQHF,many,TRBV20-1,.,TRBJ1-5
TGTGCCAGCAGCTTGCTCGGGTCTAGCACAGATACGCAGTATTTT,CASSLLGSSTDTQYF,many,TRBV5-5,.,TRBJ2-3